This T cell receptor beta chain was identified during a study of vaccination effects on CD4 cells after COVID-19. The study's findings and limits: Late in the post-vaccination period, infection-induced and vaccine-induced clones underwent marked clonal contraction.

Profiling relied on immunoSEQ multiplex PCR, and the TCRdb table lists in-frame clones only, not all of them. Here the sample spans 25,000 to 35,000 clones, more than 70% being singletons. With 1 base removed from V and 3 bases from J, the gap between germline ends came to 7 bases. This CDR3 is built from 13 residues. CDR1 and CDR2 (germline): SGHAT, FQNNGV. Comments on this clone: Its antigen is as yet unknown.

Using viral peptide pools, the ViraFEST assay grew out antigen-specific CD4+ T cells prior to sequencing. CD4+ T cell isolation took place after approximately ten days of culture. Nucleocapsid antibodies stayed negative before and after vaccination, showing no earlier SARS-CoV-2 infection. Approximately 2.1 million PBMC were placed in each well, which was supplemented with approximately 9.7 IU/ml IL-2 and around 9.5 ug/ml peptides. The material sequenced was CD4+ T cells from PBMCs cultured with SARS-CoV-2 spike peptides, taken before COVID-19 vaccination. This clonotype was sampled from a human donor who received a COVID-19 vaccine. The gene calls are TRBV11-2 and TRBJ2-7; no clear D gene. CDR3 amino acids: CASSLGSFYEQYF. CDR3 nucleotides: TGTGCCAGCAGCTTAGGGAGCTTCTACGAGCAGTACTTC.